A selection of T cell receptor beta chains follows, all from one sample in a study of blood T cell repertoires in COVID-19. TCRdb's copy holds only in-frame clones and misses some; the assay was immunoSEQ multiplex PCR. The data hold 200,000 to 250,000 clones, with 60% to 85% observed a single time. The sequenced material came from peripheral blood. Every receptor here comes from a woman aged 65 to 85 with acute or convalescent COVID-19. The CDR3 runs from the conserved cysteine through the conserved F or W. A D gene is named only where the DNA matches it firmly. Clone size is shown for a subset of rows, as once, few, many or a class of expanded clone.

TRBJ1-5 NA TRBV18 TRBD1 TGTGCCAGCTCACCCGGGACAGGGGATCAGCCCCAGCATTTT CASSPGTGDQPQHF
TRBJ2-3 NA TRBV9 TRBD2 TGTGCCAGCAGCGTAGGAGCCAGCGGGGGATGGGATACGCAGTATTTT CASSVGASGGWDTQYF
TRBJ1-4 NA TRBV9 NA TGTGCCAGCAGCGTAGGGCGGGGGATGGAATCTGAAAAACTGTTTTTT CASSVGRGMESEKLFF
TRBJ2-5 NA TRBV9 NA TGTGCCAGCAGTCCGCGAGTAGGGAGTGGAGAGACCCAGTACTTC CASSPRVGSGETQYF
TRBJ1-2 NA TRBV6-9 NA TGTGCCAGCAGTTATTTTAGGGGTATGTGCTATGGCTACACCTTC CASSYFRGMCYGYTF
TRBJ1-1 NA TRBV27 NA TGTGCCAGCAGTTTAGGTGGCTCGGCGGCAGAAGCTTTCTTT CASSLGGSAAEAFF
TRBJ1-1 once TRBV7-2 NA TGTGCCAGCAGTCAACAGGCCGGAATGGACACTGAAGCTTTCTTT CASSQQAGMDTEAFF
TRBJ1-2 NA TRBV27 NA TGTGCCAGCAGTTCCCACAGCGGGGTTGGTGGCTACACCTTC CASSSHSGVGGYTF
TRBJ2-3 NA TRBV2 TRBD1 TGTGCCAGCAGCCTACGGGACAGGTATTACACAGATACGCAGTATTTT CASSLRDRYYTDTQYF
TRBJ2-7 NA TRBV11-2 TRBD2 TGTGCCAGCAGCTTGGGGGCGGGGGGGCCTGAAGAGCAGTACTTC CASSLGAGGPEEQYF
TRBJ2-1 NA TRBV6-2/TRBV6-3 NA TGTGCCAGCAGCTCACAGGGCGCGCAAATGGATGAGCAGTTCTTC CASSSQGAQMDEQFF
TRBJ2-1 NA TRBV12-3/TRBV12-4 NA TGTGCCAGCGGGGGCCTTATCAATGAGCAGTTCTTC CASGGLINEQFF
TRBJ2-3 NA TRBV4-2 TRBD2 TGTGCCAGCAGCTACACTAGCGGGGGGGCCATTGATACGCAGTATTTT CASSYTSGGAIDTQYF
TRBJ2-5 NA TRBV5-1 NA TGCGCCAGCAGCTTGGGGTTCCAGGGCCAAGAGACCCAGTACTTC CASSLGFQGQETQYF
TRBJ1-5 NA TRBV2 NA TGTGCCAGCCGTGGCGTCGGGGGGCCCCAGCATTTT CASRGVGGPQHF
TRBJ2-3 NA TRBV9 TRBD2 TGTGCCAGCAGCGTCCGTAGCGGGGCCAGCACAGATACGCAGTATTTT CASSVRSGASTDTQYF
TRBJ2-3 NA TRBV5-1 NA TGCGCCAGCAGCTTGTACCCAGGGAGGACAGATACGCAGTATTTT CASSLYPGRTDTQYF